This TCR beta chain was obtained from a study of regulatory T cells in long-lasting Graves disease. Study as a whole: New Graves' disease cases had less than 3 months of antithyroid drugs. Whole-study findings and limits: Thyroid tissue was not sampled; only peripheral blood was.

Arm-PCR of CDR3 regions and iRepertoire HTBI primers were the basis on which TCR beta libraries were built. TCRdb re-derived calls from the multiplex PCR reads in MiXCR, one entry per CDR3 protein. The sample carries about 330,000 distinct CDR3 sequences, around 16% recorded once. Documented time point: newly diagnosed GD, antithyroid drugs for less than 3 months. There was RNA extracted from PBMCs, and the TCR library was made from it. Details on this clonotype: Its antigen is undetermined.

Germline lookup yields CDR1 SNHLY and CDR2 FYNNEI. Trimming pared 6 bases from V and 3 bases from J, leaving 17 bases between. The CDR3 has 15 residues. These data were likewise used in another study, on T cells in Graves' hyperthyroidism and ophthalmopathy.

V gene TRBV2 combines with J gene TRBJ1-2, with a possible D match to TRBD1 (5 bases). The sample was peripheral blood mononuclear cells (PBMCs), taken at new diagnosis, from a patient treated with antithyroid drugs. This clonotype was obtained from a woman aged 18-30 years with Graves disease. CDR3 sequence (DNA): TGTGCCAGCAGCGGGAGCGGGACCTACGACTATGGCTACACCTTC. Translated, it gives CASSGSGTYDYGYTF.